This passage covers 26 T cell receptor beta chains from one sample sequenced in a study of blood T cell repertoires in COVID-19. Using immunoSEQ multiplex PCR, the repertoire was profiled, and TCRdb retains in-frame clones only, with some absent. The sample includes 350,000 to 400,000 clones, 75% to 90% of them seen just once. Sequences were obtained from peripheral blood. Receptor source: a woman aged 55-70 years with COVID-19, enrolled during active disease.

The gene calls are TRBV5-1 and TRBJ1-2; 8 bases fit TRBD1. Trimming took 4 bases from V and 7 from J; bases not matched to a gene: 15. Germline V lookup: CDR1 SGHRS, CDR2 YFSETQ. The CDR3 extends over 16 amino acids. The CDR3 region has the DNA TGCGCCAGCAGCCAAACGACAGGGGCAGACAAGGGTGGCTACACCTTC. Translation: CASSQTTGADKGGYTF.

The table lists this clone with a few counts. The CDR3 sequence: CASSLPRGYGYTF. CDR3 DNA: TGTGCCAGCAGCTTACCCAGGGGGTATGGCTACACCTTC. The rearrangement links TRBV6-1 to TRBJ1-2; 7 bases align to TRBD1. Germline CDR1 MNHNS, CDR2 SASEGT. With 6 bases clipped from V and 5 bases from J, the junction kept 6 bases outside the gene matches. The CDR3 contains 13 residues.

The V gene is TRBV21-1, the J gene TRBJ1-3; the D call TRBD1 from the table was never checked on the DNA. TRBV21-1 is marked as a pseudogene. This CDR3 has 15 amino acids. In DNA form, the CDR3 reads TGTGCCAGCAGCAAAGAGGGGGCCCGGGGAAACACCATATATTTT. This sequence encodes CASSKEGARGNTIYF.

This chain links TRBV5-1 with TRBJ1-4; D might be TRBD1 (6 bases). Trimming pared 1 base from V and 7 bases from J, leaving 11 bases between. Germline assignment: CDR1 SGHRS and CDR2 YFSETQ. The CDR3 extends over 14 amino acids. CDR3: CASSLTGSGEKLFF. CDR3 in DNA: TGCGCCAGCAGCTTGACAGGGTCTGGTGAAAAACTGTTTTTT.

The chain couples TRBV30 to TRBJ2-3, with D possibly TRBD2 on 6 matching bases. The CDR3 extends over 16 amino acids. Germline V CDR1 and CDR2: GTSNPN, SVGIG (reference sequence). V lost 3 bases to trimming and J lost 0 bases, with 16 bases between them. CDR3 protein: CAWSLGAGPSTDTQYF. The CDR3 DNA is TGTGCCTGGAGCCTCGGGGCGGGGCCTAGCACAGATACGCAGTATTTT.

The chain recombines TRBV28 with TRBJ1-2, with 7 bases that match TRBD1. Germline V gene data show CDR1 as MDHEN and CDR2 as SYDVKM. There are 14 residues in the CDR3. Losses at the gene ends were 5 bases for V and 5 bases for J; bases not matched to a gene: 8. The CDR3 bases are TGTGCCAGCAGTAGACAGGGTAGGATTTATGGCTACACCTTC. This translates into CASSRQGRIYGYTF.

This clone appeared a few times. The rearrangement joins TRBV5-4 to TRBJ1-2; the D gene is possibly TRBD1 (5 bases). This CDR3 contains 15 residues. Germline CDR1 is SGHNT and CDR2 is YYREEE (reference sequence). Trimming took 4 bases from V and 7 from J, leaving 20 bases between them. Here the CDR3 DNA reads TGTGCCAGCAGCAATGGTAGATGGGGCTTGGGTGGCTACACCTTC. Amino acid sequence: CASSNGRWGLGGYTF.

V is TRBV19 and J is TRBJ1-5; 10 bases line up with TRBD1. Losses at the gene ends were 8 bases for V and 2 bases for J; bases not matched to a gene: 12. This CDR3 comprises 17 residues. Per the germline V gene, CDR1 is LNHDA and CDR2 is SQIVND (reference sequence). The CDR3 coding sequence is TGTGCCAGTCGCACGGGACAGGGGATTTCTGGCAATCAGCCCCAGCATTTT. It specifies CASRTGQGISGNQPQHF.

The rearrangement uses TRBV3-1 (or the pseudogene TRBV3-2) and TRBJ2-3, with 7 positions matching TRBD2. The V gene end was trimmed by 10 bases and the J gene end by 0 bases; junction bases not matched to a gene: 7. Germline CDR1 is LGHDT and CDR2 is YNNKEL (reference sequence). The CDR3 has 14 residues. CDR3 in amino acids: CAISGSGSTDTQYF. The CDR3 DNA reads as TGTGCCATCTCAGGTAGCGGGAGCACAGATACGCAGTATTTT.

The rearrangement joins TRBV18 to TRBJ2-1; 13 bases map to TRBD2. Per the germline V gene, CDR1 is KGHSH and CDR2 is LQKENI. The CDR3 length is 14 residues. V shed 3 bases and J 10 bases; nucleotides not matched to a gene: 3. CDR3 in amino acids: CASSPGLAGYEQFF. For the CDR3, the DNA is TGTGCCAGCTCACCGGGACTAGCGGGGTACGAGCAGTTCTTC.

V gene TRBV6-5 combines with J gene TRBJ1-4, with 7 positions matching TRBD1. Germline V gene lookup returns CDR1 MNHEY and CDR2 SVGAGI. V shed 6 bases, J shed 8 bases, and the junction held 9 bases outside the gene matches. This CDR3 is 14 amino acids long. The CDR3 DNA is TGTGCCAGCAGCGCCCGAGGGGGCAGGGAAAAACTGTTTTTT. Translated: CASSARGGREKLFF.

CDR3 amino acids: CASSLGDMRNTEAFF. In nucleotides, the CDR3 is TGTGCCAGCAGCTTAGGGGACATGAGGAACACTGAAGCTTTCTTT. The rearrangement uses TRBV7-9 and TRBJ1-1, with a possible D match to TRBD1 (6 bases). V was clipped by 1 base and J by 1 base, with 10 bases between them. Germline CDR1 is SEHNR and CDR2 is FQNEAQ (reference sequence). The CDR3 covers 15 residues.

The chain couples TRBV20-1 to TRBJ1-2; the match to TRBD1 covers 8 bases. Germline CDR1 DFQATT, CDR2 SNEGSKA (reference sequence). Trimming at V came to 3 bases and at J to 7 bases, leaving 13 bases not matched to a gene. The CDR3 is 15 residues long. The CDR3 loop is CSASSLGQGVGGYTF. The DNA of the CDR3 is TGCAGTGCTAGTTCGTTAGGACAGGGTGTAGGTGGCTACACCTTC.

The chain couples TRBV7-8 to TRBJ2-3; TRBD2 is a possible D gene (6 bases). Germline lookup yields CDR1 SGHVS and CDR2 FQNEAQ. The V and J ends lost 1 base and 8 bases respectively, with 16 bases between them. This CDR3 contains 15 residues. DNA of the CDR3: TGTGCCAGCAGCTTAGAGTGGGGGGATCGGGCTACGCAGTATTTT. Residues: CASSLEWGDRATQYF.

The V and J genes are TRBV7-9 and TRBJ1-4; TRBD1 aligns across 7 bases. The CDR3 sequence is 14 residues long. CDR1 and CDR2 from the germline V gene are SEHNR and FQNEAQ (reference sequence). The trim removed 4 bases at V and 4 bases at J, leaving 3 bases unmatched. CDR3 bases: TGTGCCAGCAGCTCACAGGGGATTAATGAAAAACTGTTTTTT. Translating it yields CASSSQGINEKLFF.

The chain uses TRBV4-1 and TRBJ2-7, with 7 bases fitting TRBD2. The CDR3 length is 15 residues. Germline V CDR1 and CDR2: MGHRA, YSYEKL. V lost 4 bases and J lost 1; bases outside the gene matches: 7. Written as DNA, the CDR3 is TGCGCCAGCAGCCTTTCCAGCGGGGAGTCCTACGAGCAGTACTTC. It translates to CASSLSSGESYEQYF.

This clone was counted a single time. V gene TRBV7-6 combines with J gene TRBJ1-3; D is unclear. CDR3 length equals 11 residues. V was cut by 5 bases and J by 3 bases, with 2 bases left in between. Germline CDR1 reads SGHVS; CDR2 reads FNYEAQ. As DNA, the CDR3 is TGTGCCAGCAGCCTTGGAAACACCATATATTTT. It is translated as CASSLGNTIYF.

CDR3 DNA sequence: TGTGCCAGCAGCTTAGCTCAGGGCGGCACTGAAGCTTTCTTT. It codes for CASSLAQGGTEAFF. The rearrangement uses TRBV7-9 and TRBJ1-1, with a possible D match to TRBD1 (5 bases). Between the trimmed V and J ends, which lost 0 bases and 4 bases, there was a span of 9 bases. This CDR3 region has 14 residues. The germline V gene encodes CDR1 SEHNR and CDR2 FQNEAQ (reference sequence).

The chain employs TRBV12-3 or TRBV12-4 and TRBJ2-2, with unresolved D. The CDR3 covers 12 residues. V lost 3 bases to trimming and J lost 5 bases, with 4 bases between them. CDR3 residues: CASSFGTGELFF. CDR3 DNA sequence: TGTGCCAGCAGTTTCGGGACCGGGGAGCTGTTTTTT.

The J gene is TRBJ1-5, the V gene TRBV19; TRBD1 matches at 8 bases. CDR3 length: 19 residues. The junction had 18 bases not matched to a gene; V was cut back by 3 bases and J by 5 bases. Germline-derived CDR1 and CDR2 are LNHDA and SQIVND (reference sequence). CDR3 residues: CASSISARGQVSPDQPQHF. The CDR3 DNA reads TGTGCCAGTAGTATCAGTGCCAGGGGGCAGGTTTCCCCTGATCAGCCCCAGCATTTT.

The chain is built from TRBV12-5 and TRBJ1-5, with unresolved D. V was clipped by 5 bases and J by 11 bases, with 13 bases between them. CDR1 is LGHNT and CDR2 is FRNRAP in the germline V gene. CDR3 length: 12 residues. CDR3 DNA: TGTGCTAGTGGTAATACAGCGGGCTCCCAGCATTTT. Its translation: CASGNTAGSQHF.

The CDR3 reads CASSLSHEQYF. CDR3 nucleotide sequence: TGTGCCAGCAGCTTGTCTCACGAGCAGTACTTC. The chain employs TRBV5-6 and TRBJ2-7; no clear D. The CDR3 length is 11 residues. V was clipped by 1 base and J by 5 bases, with 4 bases between them. Per the germline V gene, CDR1 is SGHDT and CDR2 is YYEEEE.

This clone was observed once. V usage is TRBV19 and J usage is TRBJ1-2; 7 bases agree with TRBD1. V shed 3 bases, J shed 9 bases, and the junction held 7 bases outside the gene matches. From germline, CDR1 is LNHDA and CDR2 SQIVND (reference sequence). The CDR3 length is 13 residues. The CDR3 reads CASSMRGTVSYTF. CDR3 DNA: TGTGCCAGTAGTATGAGGGGGACAGTAAGCTACACCTTC.

This clone turned up a few times. The V and J genes are TRBV3-1 (or the pseudogene TRBV3-2) and TRBJ1-4; tentative D call: TRBD1 (5 bases). This CDR3 region has 12 residues. The V and J ends lost 5 bases and 5 bases respectively, with 6 bases between them. Germline V gene data show CDR1 as LGHDT and CDR2 as YNNKEL (reference sequence). CDR3 in DNA: TGTGCCAGCAGCTGGACAAATGAAAAACTGTTTTTT. This gives the protein CASSWTNEKLFF.

The chain links TRBV13 to TRBJ2-7; 9 positions match TRBD1. V lost 4 bases to trimming and J lost 3 bases; unmatched junction nucleotides: 13. From germline, CDR1 is PRHDT and CDR2 FYEKMQ (reference sequence). This CDR3 contains 17 residues. CDR3 coding DNA: TGTGCCAGCAGCTCGAACCTACCGGGACAGGGAAACTACGAGCAGTACTTC. The encoded protein is CASSSNLPGQGNYEQYF. The entire variable domain, with the rest obtained from reference TRBV13 and TRBJ2-7, is as follows: AAGVIQSPRHLIKEKRETATLKCYPIPRHDTVYWYQQGPGQDPQFLISFYEKMQSDKGSIPDRFSAQQFSDYHSELNMSSLELGDSALYFCASSSNLPGQGNYEQYFGPGTRLTVT.

This sequence joins TRBV6-5 and TRBJ2-7, with TRBD2 as a possible D gene (5 bases). The CDR3 consists of 14 residues. The germline V gene has CDR1 MNHEY and CDR2 SVGAGI. V gave up 2 bases and J gave up 4 bases, with 12 bases separating them. Here the CDR3 reads CASSYGGEPYEQYF. The CDR3 DNA is TGTGCCAGCAGTTACGGAGGTGAGCCTTACGAGCAGTACTTC.